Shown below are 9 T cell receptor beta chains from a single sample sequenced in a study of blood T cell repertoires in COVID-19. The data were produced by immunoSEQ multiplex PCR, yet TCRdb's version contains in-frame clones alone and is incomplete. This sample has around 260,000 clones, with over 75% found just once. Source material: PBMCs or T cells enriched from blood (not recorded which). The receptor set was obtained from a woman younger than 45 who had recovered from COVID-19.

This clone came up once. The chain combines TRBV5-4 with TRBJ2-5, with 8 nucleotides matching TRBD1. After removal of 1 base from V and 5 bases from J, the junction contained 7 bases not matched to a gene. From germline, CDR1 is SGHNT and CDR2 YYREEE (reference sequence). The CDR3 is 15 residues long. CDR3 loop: CASSLISDRVETQYF. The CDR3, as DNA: TGTGCCAGCAGCTTGATTTCGGACAGGGTGGAGACCCAGTACTTC.

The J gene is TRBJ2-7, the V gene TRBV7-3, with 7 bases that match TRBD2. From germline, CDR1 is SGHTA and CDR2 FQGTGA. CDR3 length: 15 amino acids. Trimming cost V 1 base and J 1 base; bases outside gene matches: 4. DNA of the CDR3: TGTGCCAGCAGCTTAAGGCGGGAGACTTCCTACGAGCAGTACTTC. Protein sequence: CASSLRRETSYEQYF.

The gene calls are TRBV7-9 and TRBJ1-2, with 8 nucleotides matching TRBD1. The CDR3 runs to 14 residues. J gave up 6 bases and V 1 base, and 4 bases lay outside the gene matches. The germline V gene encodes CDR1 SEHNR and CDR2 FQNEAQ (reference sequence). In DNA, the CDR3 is TGTGCCAGCAGCTTAGGGCAGGGGGCTCATGGCTACACCTTC. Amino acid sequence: CASSLGQGAHGYTF. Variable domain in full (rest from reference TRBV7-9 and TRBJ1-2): DTGVSQNPRHKITKRGQNVTFRCDPISEHNRLYWYRQTLGQGPEFLTYFQNEAQLEKSRLLSDRFSAERPKGSFSTLEIQRTEQGDSAMYLCASSLGQGAHGYTFGSGTRLTVV.

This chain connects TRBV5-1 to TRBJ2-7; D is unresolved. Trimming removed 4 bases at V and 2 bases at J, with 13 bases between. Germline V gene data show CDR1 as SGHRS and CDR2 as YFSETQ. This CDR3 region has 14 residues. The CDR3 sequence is CASSRVSSTYEQYF. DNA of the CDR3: TGCGCCAGCAGCCGCGTGAGCTCAACCTACGAGCAGTACTTC.

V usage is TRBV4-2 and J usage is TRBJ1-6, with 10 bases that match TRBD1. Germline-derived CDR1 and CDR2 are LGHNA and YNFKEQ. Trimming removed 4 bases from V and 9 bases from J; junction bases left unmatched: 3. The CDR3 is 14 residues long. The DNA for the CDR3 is TGTGCCAGCAGCCTGGGGACAGGGGTTTCACCCCTCCACTTT. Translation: CASSLGTGVSPLHF.

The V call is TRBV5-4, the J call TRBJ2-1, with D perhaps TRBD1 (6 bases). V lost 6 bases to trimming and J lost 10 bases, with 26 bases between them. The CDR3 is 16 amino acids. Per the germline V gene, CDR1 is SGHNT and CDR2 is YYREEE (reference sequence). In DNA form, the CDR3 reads TGTGCCAGCAACGTGGCCCCAACAGGGATAACTTTGGAGCAGTTCTTC. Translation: CASNVAPTGITLEQFF.

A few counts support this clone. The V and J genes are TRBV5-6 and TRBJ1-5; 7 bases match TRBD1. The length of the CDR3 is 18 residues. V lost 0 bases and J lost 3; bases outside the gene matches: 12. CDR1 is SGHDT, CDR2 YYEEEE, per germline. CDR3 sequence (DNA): TGTGCCAGCAGCTTGGGTCCAGGGGGATTACGCAACAATCAGCCCCAGCATTTT. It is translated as CASSLGPGGLRNNQPQHF.

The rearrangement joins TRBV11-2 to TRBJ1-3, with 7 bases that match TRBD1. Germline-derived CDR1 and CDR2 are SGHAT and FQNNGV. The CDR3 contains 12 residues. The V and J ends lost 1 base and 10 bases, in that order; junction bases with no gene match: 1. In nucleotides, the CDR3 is TGTGCCAGCAGCTTAGTGACAGGGACCATATATTTT. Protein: CASSLVTGTIYF.

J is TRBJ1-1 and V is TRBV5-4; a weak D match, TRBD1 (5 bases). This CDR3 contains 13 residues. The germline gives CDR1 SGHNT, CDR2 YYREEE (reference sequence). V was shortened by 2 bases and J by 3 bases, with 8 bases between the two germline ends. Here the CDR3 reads CASSLEQDTEAFF. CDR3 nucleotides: TGTGCCAGCAGCTTAGAACAGGACACTGAAGCTTTCTTT.